Presented here are 6 T cell receptor beta chains from one specimen sequenced in a study of blood T cell repertoires in COVID-19. Data came from immunoSEQ multiplex PCR; TCRdb stores just in-frame clones and leaves some out. The sample carries approximately 330,000 clones, 80% to 90% recorded once. The sequencing input was peripheral blood. These TCRs come from a young man with COVID-19, enrolled during active disease.

This clone was observed once. The chain is built from TRBV7-7 and TRBJ2-2; D may be TRBD2 (5 bases). Germline CDR1 SSHAT, CDR2 FNYEAQ (reference sequence). The CDR3 totals 17 residues. V lost 5 bases, J lost 0 bases, and 16 bases lay in between. CDR3: CASSAKEAYSNTGELFF. CDR3 DNA: TGTGCCAGCAGCGCGAAGGAGGCTTATTCGAACACCGGGGAGCTGTTTTTT. Full variable domain (missing parts from reference TRBV7-7 and TRBJ2-2): GAGVSQSPRYKVTKRGQDVTLRCDPISSHATLYWYQQALGQGPEFLTYFNYEAQPDKSGLPSDRFSAERPEGSISTLTIQRTEQRDSAMYRCASSAKEAYSNTGELFFGEGSRLTVL.

In this sample, this clone turned up a few times. The chain is built from TRBV6-6 and TRBJ2-1; TRBD2 matches 7 bases. The CDR3 has 15 amino acids. V was clipped by 2 bases and J by 4 bases; unmatched bases: 5. CDR1 is MNHNY and CDR2 is SVGAGI in the germline V gene (reference sequence). The CDR3 is CASSYAASGYNEQFF. CDR3 nucleotide sequence: TGTGCCAGCAGTTACGCGGCTAGCGGTTACAATGAGCAGTTCTTC.

This chain connects TRBV30 to TRBJ2-7; D ambiguous. Germline V gene lookup returns CDR1 GTSNPN and CDR2 SVGIG (reference sequence). V gave up 2 bases and J gave up 2 bases, with 13 bases separating them. This CDR3 is built from 14 residues. The CDR3 loop is CAWSHVPSAYEQYF. The CDR3 DNA follows: TGTGCCTGGAGTCATGTCCCCAGCGCCTACGAGCAGTACTTC. Combining the CDR3 with reference TRBV30 and TRBJ2-7 gives the whole variable domain SQTIHQWPATLVQPVGSPLSLECTVEGTSNPNLYWYRQAAGRGLQLLFYSVGIGQISSEVPQNLSASRPQDRQFILSSKKLLLSDSGFYLCAWSHVPSAYEQYFGPGTRLTVT.

J is TRBJ1-1 and V is TRBV4-1; a possible D gene is TRBD1 (6 bases). The CDR3 is made up of 16 amino acids. Germline values: CDR1 MGHRA, CDR2 YSYEKL. V lost 0 bases, J lost 7 bases, and 18 bases lay in between. The CDR3 nucleotides read TGCGCCAGCAGCCAAGATCCCTTAGACAGGCTGATTGAAGCTTTCTTT. Its protein is CASSQDPLDRLIEAFF.

The chain couples TRBV10-3 to TRBJ2-3, with 11 bases lining up with TRBD2. V gave up 6 bases and J gave up 0 bases; unmatched junction bases: 8. The CDR3 is 17 amino acids. Germline V gives CDR1 ENHRY, CDR2 SYGVKD. The DNA for the CDR3 is TGTGCCATCAGACCTAGCGGGACTAGCGGTAGCACAGATACGCAGTATTTT. Translated: CAIRPSGTSGSTDTQYF.

The chain is built from TRBV10-2 and TRBJ2-7; TRBD2 matches 7 bases. This CDR3 region has 15 residues. CDR1 is WSHSY and CDR2 is SAAADI in the germline V gene. J lost 0 bases, V lost 6 bases, and 8 bases had no gene match. CDR3 coding DNA: TGCGCCAGCAGACCTCTAGCGGCGCCCTCCTACGAGCAGTACTTC. Its translation is CASRPLAAPSYEQYF.